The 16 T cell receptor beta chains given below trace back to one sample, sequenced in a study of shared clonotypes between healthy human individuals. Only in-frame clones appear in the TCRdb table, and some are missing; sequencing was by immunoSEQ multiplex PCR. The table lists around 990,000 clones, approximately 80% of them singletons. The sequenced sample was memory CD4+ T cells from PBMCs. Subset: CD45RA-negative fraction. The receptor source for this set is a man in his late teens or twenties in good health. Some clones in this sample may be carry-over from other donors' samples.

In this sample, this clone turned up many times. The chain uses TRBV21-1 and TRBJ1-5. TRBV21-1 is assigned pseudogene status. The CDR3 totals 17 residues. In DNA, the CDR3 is TGTGCCAGCAGCAAAGAGGAAGGGCCAAGGAGCAATCAGCCCCAGCATTTT. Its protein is CASSKEEGPRSNQPQHF.

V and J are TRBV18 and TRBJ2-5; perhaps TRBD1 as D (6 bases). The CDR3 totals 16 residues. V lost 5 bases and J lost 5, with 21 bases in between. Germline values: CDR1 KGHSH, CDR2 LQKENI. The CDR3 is CASSTIIPGQGETQYF. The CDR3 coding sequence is TGTGCCAGCTCAACGATAATTCCGGGACAAGGGGAGACCCAGTACTTC. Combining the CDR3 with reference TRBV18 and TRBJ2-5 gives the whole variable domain NAGVMQNPRHLVRRRGQEARLRCSPMKGHSHVYWYRQLPEEGLKFMVYLQKENIIDESGMPKERFSAEFPKEGPSILRIQQVVRGDSAAYFCASSTIIPGQGETQYFGPGTRLLVL.

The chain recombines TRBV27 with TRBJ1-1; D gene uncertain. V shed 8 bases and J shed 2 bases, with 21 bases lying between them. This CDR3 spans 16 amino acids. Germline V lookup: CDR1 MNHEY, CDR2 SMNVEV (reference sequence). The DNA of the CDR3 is TGTGCCAGCTCTGCGGGCGGAGCGACACTTAACACTGAAGCTTTCTTT. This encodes CASSAGGATLNTEAFF.

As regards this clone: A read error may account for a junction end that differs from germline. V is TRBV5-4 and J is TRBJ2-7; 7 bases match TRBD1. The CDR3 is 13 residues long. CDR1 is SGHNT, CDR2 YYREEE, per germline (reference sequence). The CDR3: CASRQGGSFEQYF. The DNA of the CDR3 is TGTGCCAGCAGACAAGGGGGCTCCTTCGAGCAGTACTTC.

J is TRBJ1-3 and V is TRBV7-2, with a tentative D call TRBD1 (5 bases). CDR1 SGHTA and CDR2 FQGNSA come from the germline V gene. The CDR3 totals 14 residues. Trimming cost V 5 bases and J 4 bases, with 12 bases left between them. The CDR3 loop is CASSPDSAGNTIYF. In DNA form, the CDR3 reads TGTGCCAGCAGCCCCGACAGCGCAGGAAACACCATATATTTT. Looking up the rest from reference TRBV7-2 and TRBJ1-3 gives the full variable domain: GAGVSQSPSNKVTEKGKDVELRCDPISGHTALYWYRQSLGQGLEFLIYFQGNSAPDKSGLPSDRFSAERTGGSVSTLTIQRTQQEDSAVYLCASSPDSAGNTIYFGEGSWLTVV.

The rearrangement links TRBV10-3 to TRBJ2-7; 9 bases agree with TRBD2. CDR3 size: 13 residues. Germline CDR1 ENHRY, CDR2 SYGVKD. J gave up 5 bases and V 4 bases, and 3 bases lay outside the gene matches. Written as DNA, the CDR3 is TGTGCCATCAGTGGGCGGGAGGGGGACGAGCAGTACTTC. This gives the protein CAISGREGDEQYF.

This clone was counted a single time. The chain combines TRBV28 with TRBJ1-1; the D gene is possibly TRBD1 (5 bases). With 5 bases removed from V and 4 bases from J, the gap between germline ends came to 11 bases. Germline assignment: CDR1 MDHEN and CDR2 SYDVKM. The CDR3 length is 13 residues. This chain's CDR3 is CASSGWGTTEAFF. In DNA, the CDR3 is TGTGCCAGCAGTGGATGGGGGACCACTGAAGCTTTCTTT.

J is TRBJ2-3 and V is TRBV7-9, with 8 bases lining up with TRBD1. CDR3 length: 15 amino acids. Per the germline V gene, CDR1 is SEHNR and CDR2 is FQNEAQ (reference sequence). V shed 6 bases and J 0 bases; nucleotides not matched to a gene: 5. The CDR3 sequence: CASSRGQGSTDTQYF. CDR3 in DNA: TGTGCCAGCAGTCGCGGACAGGGTAGCACAGATACGCAGTATTTT.

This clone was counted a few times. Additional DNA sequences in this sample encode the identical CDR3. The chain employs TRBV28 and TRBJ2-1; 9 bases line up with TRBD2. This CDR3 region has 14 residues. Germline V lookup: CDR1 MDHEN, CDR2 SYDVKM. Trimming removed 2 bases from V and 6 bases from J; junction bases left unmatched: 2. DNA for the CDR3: TGTGCCAGCAGTTTAGCGGGAGGGCCCAATGAGCAGTTCTTC. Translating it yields CASSLAGGPNEQFF.

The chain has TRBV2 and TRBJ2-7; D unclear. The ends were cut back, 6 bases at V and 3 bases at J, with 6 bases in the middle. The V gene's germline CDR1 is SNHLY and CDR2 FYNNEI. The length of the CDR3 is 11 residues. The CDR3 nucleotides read TGTGCCAGCAGGCAGGTCTACGAGCAGTACTTC. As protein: CASRQVYEQYF.

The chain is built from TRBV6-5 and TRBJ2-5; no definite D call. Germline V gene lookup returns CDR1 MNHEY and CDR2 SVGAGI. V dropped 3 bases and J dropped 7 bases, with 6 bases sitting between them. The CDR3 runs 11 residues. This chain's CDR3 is CASSYKATQYF. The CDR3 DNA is TGTGCCAGCAGTTATAAGGCGACCCAGTACTTC.

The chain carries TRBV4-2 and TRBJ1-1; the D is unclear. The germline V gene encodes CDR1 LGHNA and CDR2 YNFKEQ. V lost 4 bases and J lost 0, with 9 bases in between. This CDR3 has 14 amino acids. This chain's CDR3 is CASSPGGVNTEAFF. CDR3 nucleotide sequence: TGTGCCAGCAGCCCGGGCGGAGTGAACACTGAAGCTTTCTTT.

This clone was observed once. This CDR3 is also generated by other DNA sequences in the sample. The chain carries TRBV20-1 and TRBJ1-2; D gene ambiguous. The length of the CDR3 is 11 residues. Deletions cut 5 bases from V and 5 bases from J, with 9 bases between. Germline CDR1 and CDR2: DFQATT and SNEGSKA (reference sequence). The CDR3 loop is CSARLGYGYTF. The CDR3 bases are TGCAGTGCTCGGCTAGGGTATGGCTACACCTTC.

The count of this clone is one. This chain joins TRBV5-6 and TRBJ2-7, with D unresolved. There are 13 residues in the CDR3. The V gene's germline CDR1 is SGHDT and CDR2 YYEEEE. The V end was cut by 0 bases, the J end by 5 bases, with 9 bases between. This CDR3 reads CASSLGTVDEQYF. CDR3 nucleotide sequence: TGTGCCAGCAGCTTGGGGACGGTGGACGAGCAGTACTTC.

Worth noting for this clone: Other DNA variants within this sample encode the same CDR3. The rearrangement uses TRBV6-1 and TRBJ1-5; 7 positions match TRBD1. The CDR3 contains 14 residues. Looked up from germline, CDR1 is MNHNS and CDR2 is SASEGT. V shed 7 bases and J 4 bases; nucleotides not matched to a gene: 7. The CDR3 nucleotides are TGTGCCAGCACCAGGACAGGTGGGAATCAGCCCCAGCATTTT. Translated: CASTRTGGNQPQHF.

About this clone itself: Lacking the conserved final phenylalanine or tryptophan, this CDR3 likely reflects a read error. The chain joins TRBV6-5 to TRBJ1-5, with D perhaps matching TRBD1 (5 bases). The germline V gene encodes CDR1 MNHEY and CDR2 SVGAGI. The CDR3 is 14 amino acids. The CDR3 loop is CASSYGTENRPQHS. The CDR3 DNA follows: TGTGCCAGCAGTTACGGGACGGAGAATCGGCCCCAGCATTCT.